This entry lists 18 T cell receptor beta chains sequenced from one sample in a study of regulatory T cells in long-lasting Graves disease. According to the study, TCR beta libraries were built with iRepertoire HTBI primers and CDR3-region Arm-PCR. TCRdb analysed the multiplex PCR reads with MiXCR anew, one entry per CDR3 protein. The repertoire consists of 310,000 or so distinct CDR3 sequences, with roughly a fifth occurring once and the leading ten covering more than 50%. Documented time point: persistent/refractory GD, antithyroid drugs over 5 years with positive TRAb. PBMC RNA was the source of the TCR library. Sequencing used peripheral blood mononuclear cells (PBMCs), obtained when the disease was refractory, from a patient treated with antithyroid drugs. Receptors were obtained from a female donor with Graves disease.

This clonotype was counted only a few times. V is TRBV10-3 and J is TRBJ2-7, with 9 bases matching TRBD1. J was trimmed by 5 bases and V by 8 bases; bases with no gene match: 4. The CDR3 has 12 residues. Germline V gives CDR1 ENHRY, CDR2 SYGVKD. The CDR3 loop is CAIGQGSDEQYF. For the CDR3, the DNA is TGTGCCATCGGACAGGGGTCCGACGAGCAGTACTTC.

The chain carries TRBV7-9 and TRBJ2-7; possibly TRBD2 for D (5 bases). This CDR3 spans 12 amino acids. Germline V gene lookup returns CDR1 SEHNR and CDR2 FQNEAQ (reference sequence). Trimming cost V 4 bases and J 5 bases, with 9 bases left between them. The CDR3 DNA is TGTGCCAGCAGCTCACCCGGGAACGAGCAGTACTTC. Its translation is CASSSPGNEQYF.

The chain is built from TRBV24-1 and TRBJ1-5, with D uncertain. This CDR3 region has 13 residues. Germline loops: CDR1 KGHDR, CDR2 SFDVKD. The V end was cut by 5 bases, the J end by 4 bases, with 8 bases between. CDR3: CATSGQVNQPQHF. The CDR3 bases are TGTGCCACCAGTGGGCAGGTAAATCAGCCCCAGCATTTT.

At least ten counts were recorded for this clonotype. The chain employs TRBV29-1 and TRBJ2-5; TRBD1 might be the D (5 bases). The germline V and J ends were trimmed by 2 bases and 7 bases, with 14 bases remaining between them. This CDR3 region has 13 residues. The germline gives CDR1 SQVTM, CDR2 ANQGSEA. The CDR3 nucleotides are TGCAGCGTTGAACGGGCAGGGCAGGGGACCCAGTACTTC. Translating gives CSVERAGQGTQYF.

This clonotype was detected many times. The rearrangement joins TRBV7-8 to TRBJ2-2; 7 bases line up with TRBD2. This CDR3 is built from 16 residues. CDR1 is SGHVS, CDR2 FQNEAQ, per germline. V lost 4 bases, J lost 3 bases, and 8 bases stayed unmatched. This CDR3 reads CASSSPWREYTGELFF. In DNA form, the CDR3 reads TGTGCCAGCAGCTCCCCCTGGCGGGAGTACACCGGGGAGCTGTTTTTT.

To note about this clonotype: A single base is all that separates this from a far larger clone, so a read error is likely. This chain joins TRBV11-1 and TRBJ1-2, with D tentatively TRBD1 (6 bases). Germline V gene sequence: CDR1 SGHAT, CDR2 FQDESV (reference sequence). V lost 6 bases and J lost 5, with 25 bases in between. The CDR3 contains 17 residues. The DNA of the CDR3 is TGTGCCAGCAGTCAGGCGGGGGCAGGATACGGCCGATATGGCTACACCTTC. Protein product: CASSQAGAGYGRYGYTF.

The V call is TRBV7-9, the J call TRBJ1-3; D is undetermined. Germline V gene lookup returns CDR1 SEHNR and CDR2 FQNEAQ (reference sequence). V was pared by 1 base and J by 4 bases, with 8 bases between. This CDR3 region has 14 residues. The CDR3 bases are TGTGCCAGCAGCTTAGGGGGAGCGGGAAACACCATATATTTT. Translation gives CASSLGGAGNTIYF.

This clonotype was seen only a few times. The rearrangement uses TRBV20-1 and TRBJ2-5; tentatively, D is TRBD1 (6 bases). Germline CDR1 is DFQATT and CDR2 is SNEGSKA (reference sequence). The CDR3 covers 14 residues. Trimming took 4 bases from V and 2 from J, leaving 14 bases between them. The CDR3 DNA follows: TGCAGTGCTATACCCTCCGGACAGCAAGAGACCCAGTACTTC. Encoded protein: CSAIPSGQQETQYF.

The DNA for the CDR3 is TGTGCCAGCAGTTTTTCCTGGGGTAGGGAGCAGTACTTC. It codes for CASSFSWGREQYF. The chain is built from TRBV28 and TRBJ2-7; D is ambiguous. The germline V gene has CDR1 MDHEN and CDR2 SYDVKM. The CDR3 is 13 residues long. Deletions cut 3 bases from V and 7 bases from J, with 13 bases between. The variable domain in full, completed from reference TRBV28 and TRBJ2-7, reads DVKVTQSSRYLVKRTGEKVFLECVQDMDHENMFWYRQDPGLGLRLIYFSYDVKMKEKGDIPEGYSVSREKKERFSLILESASTNQTSMYLCASSFSWGREQYFGPGTRLTVT.

This clonotype was detected many times. J is TRBJ1-4 and V is TRBV12-3 or TRBV12-4; D might be TRBD1 (6 bases). The CDR3 is 15 residues long. Trimming cost V 5 bases and J 7 bases, with 17 bases left between them. CDR3 nucleotide sequence: TGTGCCAGCAGTATCCAACCAGGGGAGGGTGAAAAACTGTTTTTT. Amino acid sequence: CASSIQPGEGEKLFF.

On this clonotype itself: At one end the junction does not follow the germline gene, possibly because of a read error. CDR3 coding DNA: TGTGCCAGCAGCACCAGCTATAGCGGGGCCCCCTACAATGAGCGGTTCTTC. It yields the protein CASSTSYSGAPYNERFF. V and J are TRBV9 and TRBJ2-1; 8 bases agree with TRBD2. Germline CDR1 and CDR2: SGDLS and YYNGEE. The CDR3 is 17 amino acids.

This clonotype appeared many times. The chain joins TRBV7-2 to TRBJ1-5, with a tentative D call TRBD1 (6 bases). Looked up from germline, CDR1 is SGHTA and CDR2 is FQGNSA. Trimming shortened V by 5 bases and J by 9 bases, and 14 bases separated the two germline ends. The CDR3 is made up of 13 amino acids. Written as DNA, the CDR3 is TGTGCCAGCAGCGAGGTGGCCAGGGGGCCCCAGCATTTT. Residues: CASSEVARGPQHF.

The genes are TRBV20-1 and TRBJ2-2; D may be TRBD2 (5 bases). Germline CDR1 DFQATT, CDR2 SNEGSKA (reference sequence). CDR3 length: 14 amino acids. V lost 5 bases to trimming and J lost 3 bases, with 13 bases between them. In DNA form, the CDR3 reads TGCAGTGCTCAGACGGACGGGGACACCGGGGAGCTGTTTTTT. Its protein product is CSAQTDGDTGELFF.

This clonotype has more than one count but fewer than ten. In DNA form, the CDR3 reads TGTGCCAGCAGCTTATTACCGGGCCACGACGACACCGGGGAGCTGTTTTTT. It specifies CASSLLPGHDDTGELFF. The chain combines TRBV7-9 with TRBJ2-2; D is uncertain. The CDR3 extends over 17 amino acids. The germline gives CDR1 SEHNR, CDR2 FQNEAQ (reference sequence). V lost 2 bases to trimming and J lost 3 bases, with 16 bases between them. Combining the CDR3 with reference TRBV7-9 and TRBJ2-2 gives the whole variable domain DTGVSQNPRHKITKRGQNVTFRCDPISEHNRLYWYRQTLGQGPEFLTYFQNEAQLEKSRLLSDRFSAERPKGSFSTLEIQRTEQGDSAMYLCASSLLPGHDDTGELFFGEGSRLTVL.

This clonotype has ten or more counts. The chain links TRBV11-2 to TRBJ1-1, with 9 bases identical to TRBD1. J gave up 5 bases and V 5 bases, and 6 bases lay outside the gene matches. From germline, CDR1 is SGHAT and CDR2 FQNNGV. This CDR3 is built from 14 residues. This CDR3 is CASSPDRGWTEAFF. Written as DNA, the CDR3 is TGTGCCAGCAGCCCTGACAGGGGGTGGACTGAAGCTTTCTTT.

This clonotype has only a few counts. J is TRBJ2-1 and V is TRBV27, with 15 bases identical to TRBD2. Germline values: CDR1 MNHEY, CDR2 SMNVEV (reference sequence). The CDR3 has 19 residues. V shed 1 base, J shed 4 bases, and the junction held 8 bases outside the gene matches. The CDR3 DNA sequence: TGTGCCAGCAGTTTATTTTCTGGACTAGCGGGAGGGCATTACAATGAGCAGTTCTTC. Translating gives CASSLFSGLAGGHYNEQFF.

This clonotype was counted at least ten times. The chain couples TRBV29-1 to TRBJ2-7; 9 nucleotides line up with TRBD2. CDR3 length: 11 amino acids. Germline CDR1 SQVTM, CDR2 ANQGSEA. The junction had 4 bases not matched to a gene; V was cut back by 7 bases and J by 6 bases. The CDR3 protein is CSAAGGGEQYF. As DNA, the CDR3 is TGCAGCGCAGCGGGAGGCGGCGAGCAGTACTTC.

The rearrangement links TRBV6-1 to TRBJ1-2, with D uncertain. V shed 10 bases and J shed 0 bases, with 21 bases lying between them. The length of the CDR3 is 16 residues. The germline CDR1 and CDR2 sequences are MNHNS and SASEGT. CDR3 residues: CATKEDSDYANYGYTF. The CDR3 nucleotides read TGTGCCACCAAAGAAGATTCCGACTACGCTAACTATGGCTACACCTTC.